Shown below are 23 T cell receptor beta chains from a single sample sequenced in a study of shared clonotypes between healthy human individuals. TCRdb keeps only in-frame clones here, not all; method: immunoSEQ multiplex PCR. The table has 470,000 or so clones, 78% seen once. What was sequenced was PBMCs. These receptor sequences come from a woman between 35 and 50 years old in good health. Some clones in this sample may be carry-over from other donors' samples.

This chain links TRBV7-3 with TRBJ2-1; possible D gene TRBD2, 6 bases. This CDR3 region has 14 residues. Trimming took 2 bases from V and 8 from J, leaving 13 bases between them. Per the germline V gene, CDR1 is SGHTA and CDR2 is FQGTGA. CDR3 protein: CASSLLTGEDEQFF. The CDR3 bases are TGTGCCAGCAGCTTATTGACGGGAGAGGATGAGCAGTTCTTC.

The chain couples TRBV27 to TRBJ2-1; the D gene is possibly TRBD2 (6 bases). V was clipped by 2 bases and J by 3 bases, with 11 bases between them. The CDR3 totals 15 residues. Per germline, CDR1 MNHEY and CDR2 SMNVEV (reference sequence). This CDR3 is CASSLAGGGYNEQFF. The CDR3 DNA reads TGTGCCAGCAGTTTAGCCGGGGGTGGCTACAATGAGCAGTTCTTC.

This chain uses TRBV18 with TRBJ1-1; 9 nucleotides match TRBD1. This CDR3 region has 15 residues. V lost 3 bases, J lost 6 bases, and 8 bases stayed unmatched. CDR1 KGHSH and CDR2 LQKENI come from the germline V gene. The CDR3 nucleotides read TGTGCCAGCTCACCGACAGGGGGGGATTCCGCTGAAGCTTTCTTT. It yields the protein CASSPTGGDSAEAFF.

The V and J genes are TRBV18 and TRBJ2-1, with 7 bases fitting TRBD1. J gave up 11 bases and V 2 bases, and 9 bases lay outside the gene matches. The CDR3 has 14 residues. From germline, CDR1 is KGHSH and CDR2 LQKENI. The CDR3 here is CASSPELTGQQQFF. The DNA of the CDR3 is TGTGCCAGCTCACCAGAATTAACGGGACAGCAGCAGTTCTTC.

CDR3: CASSLVAGTGDPNTEAFF. The CDR3 DNA reads as TGTGCCAGCAGCTTAGTGGCCGGGACAGGGGACCCCAACACTGAAGCTTTCTTT. This chain uses TRBV7-9 with TRBJ1-1; 10 nucleotides line up with TRBD1. V gave up 1 base and J gave up 2 bases; unmatched junction bases: 10. CDR3 length: 18 amino acids. The germline gives CDR1 SEHNR, CDR2 FQNEAQ (reference sequence).

Notes on this clone: A much larger clone sits a single nucleotide away, making a read error possible. The chain recombines TRBV20-1 with TRBJ2-7, with D tentatively TRBD1 (5 bases). Looked up from germline, CDR1 is DFQATT and CDR2 is SNEGSKA (reference sequence). The V gene lost 4 bases and the J gene lost 4 bases, with 8 bases spanning the gap. The CDR3 sequence is 11 residues long. The CDR3 spells CSAIRQYEQYV. CDR3 DNA sequence: TGCAGTGCTATCAGACAGTACGAGCAGTACGTC.

The chain joins TRBV18 to TRBJ2-3; the match to TRBD2 covers 7 bases. CDR3 length: 13 amino acids. Germline lookup yields CDR1 KGHSH and CDR2 LQKENI. V dropped 8 bases and J dropped 2; count of bases not matched to a gene: 4. The CDR3 region is CASHERDTDTQYF. The DNA for the CDR3 is TGTGCCAGCCATGAGCGGGACACAGATACGCAGTATTTT.

The sample holds many counts of this clone. The rearrangement joins TRBV28 to TRBJ2-3; TRBD1 matches at 7 bases. Germline trimming cut 7 bases from V and 0 bases from J; bases unmatched to any gene: 10. This CDR3 has 16 residues. Germline CDR1 and CDR2: MDHEN and SYDVKM. In nucleotides, the CDR3 is TGTGCCAGCACCACCCGCCCGGGACAGAGCACAGATACGCAGTATTTT. Its protein is CASTTRPGQSTDTQYF.

V gene TRBV28 combines with J gene TRBJ1-1; D is undetermined. The CDR3 runs to 15 residues. CDR1 is MDHEN and CDR2 is SYDVKM in the germline V gene. The V end lost 5 bases, the J end lost 0 bases, and 13 bases lay between the germline ends. The CDR3 loop is CASSPHGFVNTEAFF. The CDR3 DNA is TGTGCCAGCAGTCCTCACGGGTTTGTGAACACTGAAGCTTTCTTT.

This rearrangement joins TRBV6-6 to TRBJ2-5; TRBD1 matches at 7 bases. The CDR3 spans 16 residues. The V and J ends lost 2 bases and 2 bases, in that order; junction bases with no gene match: 8. Germline CDR1 reads MNHNY; CDR2 reads SVGAGI (reference sequence). The CDR3 coding sequence is TGTGCCAGCAGTTACCCTCGGGACAGATATCAAGAGACCCAGTACTTC. Encoded protein: CASSYPRDRYQETQYF.

The chain joins TRBV7-9 to TRBJ1-2; D is unclear. Germline CDR1 SEHNR, CDR2 FQNEAQ (reference sequence). V was cut by 2 bases and J by 6 bases, with 10 bases left in between. This CDR3 spans 13 amino acids. The CDR3 here is CASSLLTENGYTF. The CDR3, as DNA: TGTGCCAGCAGCTTACTCACGGAAAATGGCTACACCTTC.

The gene calls are TRBV10-2 and TRBJ2-7; D not certain. The CDR3 has 12 amino acids. V lost 8 bases and J lost 0, with 8 bases in between. Germline V gene lookup returns CDR1 WSHSY and CDR2 SAAADI. CDR3 residues: CASLGSSYEQYF. The CDR3 coding sequence is TGCGCCAGCTTGGGCAGCTCCTACGAGCAGTACTTC.

The chain joins TRBV28 to TRBJ1-4; D is unresolved. The germline V gene encodes CDR1 MDHEN and CDR2 SYDVKM. This CDR3 has 15 residues. Trimming took 4 bases from V and 7 from J, leaving 16 bases between them. CDR3 protein: CASSSNDGNREKLFF. The CDR3 bases are TGTGCCAGCAGTTCCAATGATGGGAATCGTGAAAAACTGTTTTTT.

V is TRBV5-5 and J is TRBJ1-2; TRBD1 might be the D (6 bases). The V and J ends lost 2 bases and 7 bases respectively, with 12 bases between them. The CDR3 spans 13 residues. CDR1 and CDR2 (germline): SGHKS, YYEKEE (reference sequence). CDR3 sequence reads: CASSLVQGGGYTF. As DNA, the CDR3 is TGTGCCAGCAGCTTAGTACAGGGTGGTGGCTACACCTTC.

The rearrangement joins TRBV2 to TRBJ1-5; D is uncertain. Trimming took off 1 base at V and 0 bases at J, with 7 bases between the two ends. CDR1 SNHLY and CDR2 FYNNEI come from the germline V gene. The CDR3 covers 15 residues. CDR3 sequence reads: CASSEVHYSNQPQHF. The CDR3 DNA follows: TGTGCCAGCAGTGAAGTACATTATAGCAATCAGCCCCAGCATTTT.

V is TRBV7-7 and J is TRBJ2-2; D remains unclear. Trimming stripped 1 base from V and 1 base from J, with 4 bases between. CDR1 and CDR2 (germline): SSHAT, FNYEAQ (reference sequence). The CDR3 sequence is 14 residues long. Here the CDR3 reads CASSLGQNTGELFF. CDR3 DNA sequence: TGTGCCAGCAGCTTAGGCCAGAACACCGGGGAGCTGTTTTTT.

V gene TRBV28 combines with J gene TRBJ2-1; perhaps TRBD2 as D (6 bases). V was clipped by 6 bases and J by 9 bases, with 12 bases between them. This CDR3 has 12 residues. Germline V gene data show CDR1 as MDHEN and CDR2 as SYDVKM. The CDR3 coding sequence is TGTGCCAGCAGACTAGCTGGCGGTGAGCAGTTCTTC. Amino acids: CASRLAGGEQFF.

The chain is built from TRBV28 and TRBJ1-1; tentative D call: TRBD1 (5 bases). The CDR3 is made up of 13 amino acids. Between the trimmed V and J ends, which lost 6 bases and 8 bases, there was a span of 16 bases. Germline V gene data show CDR1 as MDHEN and CDR2 as SYDVKM. The CDR3 DNA follows: TGTGCCAGCAGCGCGCCGGGAAGACAGGAAGCTTTCTTT. Translation gives CASSAPGRQEAFF.

This chain joins TRBV30 and TRBJ2-3; D ambiguous. Trimming removed 2 bases from V and 6 bases from J, with 18 bases in between. The CDR3 extends over 15 amino acids. CDR1 is GTSNPN, CDR2 SVGIG, per germline (reference sequence). CDR3 nucleotide sequence: TGTGCCTGGAGTAGGAAGGCCACTCTGAGTGATACGCAGTATTTT. This gives the protein CAWSRKATLSDTQYF.

Written as DNA, the CDR3 is TGCGCCAGCAGACCCCGCGTGGGGCCCGGGGAGCTGTTTTTT. As protein: CASRPRVGPGELFF. This rearrangement joins TRBV5-1 to TRBJ2-2, with D possibly TRBD1 on 5 matching bases. Trimming left V 5 bases short and J 6 bases short, with 14 bases between. The germline V gene encodes CDR1 SGHRS and CDR2 YFSETQ. This CDR3 is built from 14 residues. The variable domain in full, completed from reference TRBV5-1 and TRBJ2-2, reads KAGVTQTPRYLIKTRGQQVTLSCSPISGHRSVSWYQQTPGQGLQFLFEYFSETQRNKGNFPGRFSGRQFSNSRSEMNVSTLELGDSALYLCASRPRVGPGELFFGEGSRLTVL.

The chain uses TRBV5-1 and TRBJ2-1; 10 bases are shared with TRBD2. This CDR3 has 17 amino acids. The junction had 11 bases not matched to a gene; V was cut back by 0 bases and J by 8 bases. Per germline, CDR1 SGHRS and CDR2 YFSETQ. The CDR3 DNA reads as TGCGCCAGCAGCTTGGGGGGTAGCGGACTAGCGGCCTATGAGCAGTTCTTC. Residues: CASSLGGSGLAAYEQFF. Full variable domain (remainder filled in from reference TRBV5-1 and TRBJ2-1): KAGVTQTPRYLIKTRGQQVTLSCSPISGHRSVSWYQQTPGQGLQFLFEYFSETQRNKGNFPGRFSGRQFSNSRSEMNVSTLELGDSALYLCASSLGGSGLAAYEQFFGPGTRLTVL.

The rearrangement uses TRBV20-1 and TRBJ1-3; no clear D. V lost 5 bases and J lost 4, with 6 bases in between. The CDR3 is made up of 11 amino acids. Germline CDR1 and CDR2: DFQATT and SNEGSKA (reference sequence). The CDR3 reads CSARAGNTIYF. The CDR3 coding sequence is TGCAGTGCTCGGGCGGGAAACACCATATATTTT.

The rearrangement uses TRBV19 and TRBJ2-2; 10 bases are shared with TRBD1. The V gene's germline CDR1 is LNHDA and CDR2 SQIVND (reference sequence). This CDR3 is 18 amino acids long. V shed 3 bases, J shed 5 bases, and the junction held 12 bases outside the gene matches. The DNA of the CDR3 is TGTGCCAGTAGTATCGACCCAGACAGGGGGCGCGGGACCGGGGAGCTGTTTTTT. Translation: CASSIDPDRGRGTGELFF. The variable domain in full, with the rest retrieved from reference TRBV19 and TRBJ2-2, is DGGITQSPKYLFRKEGQNVTLSCEQNLNHDAMYWYRQDPGQGLRLIYYSQIVNDFQKGDIAEGYSVSREKKESFPLTVTSAQKNPTAFYLCASSIDPDRGRGTGELFFGEGSRLTVL.